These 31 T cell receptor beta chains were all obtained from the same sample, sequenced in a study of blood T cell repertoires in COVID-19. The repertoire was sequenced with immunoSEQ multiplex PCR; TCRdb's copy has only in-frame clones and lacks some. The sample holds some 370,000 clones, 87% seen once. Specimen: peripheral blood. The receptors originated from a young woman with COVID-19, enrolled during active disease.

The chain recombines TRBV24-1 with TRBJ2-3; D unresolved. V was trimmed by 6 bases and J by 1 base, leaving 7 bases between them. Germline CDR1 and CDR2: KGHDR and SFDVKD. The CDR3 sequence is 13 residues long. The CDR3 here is CATSSLGTDTQYF. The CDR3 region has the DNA TGTGCCACCAGTTCCTTAGGCACAGATACGCAGTATTTT.

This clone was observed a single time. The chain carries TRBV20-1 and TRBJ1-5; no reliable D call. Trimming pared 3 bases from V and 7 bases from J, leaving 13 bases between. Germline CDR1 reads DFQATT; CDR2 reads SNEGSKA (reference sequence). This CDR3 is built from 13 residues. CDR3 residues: CSASWGSGQPQHF. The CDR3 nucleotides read TGCAGTGCTAGTTGGGGTAGCGGCCAGCCCCAGCATTTT.

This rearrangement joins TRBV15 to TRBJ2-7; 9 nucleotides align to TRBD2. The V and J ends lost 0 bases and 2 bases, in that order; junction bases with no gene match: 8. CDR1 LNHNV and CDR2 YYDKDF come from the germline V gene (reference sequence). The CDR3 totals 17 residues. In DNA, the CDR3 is TGTGCCACCAGCAGAGAAGTAGCGGGAGCATTAACCTACGAGCAGTACTTC. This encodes CATSREVAGALTYEQYF.

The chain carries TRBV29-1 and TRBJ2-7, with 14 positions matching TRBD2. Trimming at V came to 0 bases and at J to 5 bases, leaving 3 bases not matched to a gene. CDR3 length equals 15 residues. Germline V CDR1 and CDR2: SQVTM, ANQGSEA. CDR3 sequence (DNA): TGCAGCGTTGAAGATCCGACTAGCGGGGGGGACGAGCAGTACTTC. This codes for CSVEDPTSGGDEQYF.

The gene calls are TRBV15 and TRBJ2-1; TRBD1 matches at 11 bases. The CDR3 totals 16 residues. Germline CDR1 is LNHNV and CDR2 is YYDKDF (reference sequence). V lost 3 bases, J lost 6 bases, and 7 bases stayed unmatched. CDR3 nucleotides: TGTGCCACCAGCAGCAACCGGGACAGGGGGATCAATGAGCAGTTCTTC. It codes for CATSSNRDRGINEQFF.

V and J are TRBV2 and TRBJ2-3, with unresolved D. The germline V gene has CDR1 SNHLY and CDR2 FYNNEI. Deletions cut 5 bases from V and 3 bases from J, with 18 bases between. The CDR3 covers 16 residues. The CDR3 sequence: CASSPWSASGTDTQYF. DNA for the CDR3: TGTGCCAGCAGTCCTTGGTCGGCTAGTGGGACAGATACGCAGTATTTT.

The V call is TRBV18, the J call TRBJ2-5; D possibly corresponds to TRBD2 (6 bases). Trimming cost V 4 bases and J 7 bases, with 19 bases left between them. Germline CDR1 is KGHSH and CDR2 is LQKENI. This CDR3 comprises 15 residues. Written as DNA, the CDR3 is TGTGCCAGCTCACGGGAATCGGGGGAAGTCGGGACCCAGTACTTC. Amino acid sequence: CASSRESGEVGTQYF.

This CDR3 reads CAWTLGAPYEQYF. CDR3 DNA: TGTGCCTGGACCCTGGGGGCCCCCTACGAGCAGTACTTC. The chain recombines TRBV30 with TRBJ2-7; TRBD1 is a possible D gene (6 bases). Trimming cost V 4 bases and J 2 bases, with 12 bases left between them. Germline V gene data show CDR1 as GTSNPN and CDR2 as SVGIG (reference sequence). The CDR3 has 13 amino acids.

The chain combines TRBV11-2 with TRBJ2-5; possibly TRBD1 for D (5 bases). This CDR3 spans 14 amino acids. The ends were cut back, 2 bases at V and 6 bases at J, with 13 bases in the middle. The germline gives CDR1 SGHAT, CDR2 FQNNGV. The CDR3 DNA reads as TGTGCCAGCAGCTTAACGACAGAAGAGAAGACCCAGTACTTC. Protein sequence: CASSLTTEEKTQYF.

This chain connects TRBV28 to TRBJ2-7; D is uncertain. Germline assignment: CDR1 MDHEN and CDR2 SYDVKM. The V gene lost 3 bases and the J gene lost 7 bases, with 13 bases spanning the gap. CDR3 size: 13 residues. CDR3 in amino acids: CASSFPPTREQYF. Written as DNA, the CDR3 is TGTGCCAGCAGTTTCCCCCCGACTCGGGAGCAGTACTTC.

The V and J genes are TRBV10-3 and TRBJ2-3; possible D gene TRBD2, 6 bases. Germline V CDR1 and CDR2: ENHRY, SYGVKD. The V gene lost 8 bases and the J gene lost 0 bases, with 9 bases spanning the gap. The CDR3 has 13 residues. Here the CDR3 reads CAISGTSTDTQYF. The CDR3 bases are TGTGCCATCTCAGGGACTAGCACAGATACGCAGTATTTT.

This CDR3 reads CASSSPGSSTDTQYF. In DNA form, the CDR3 reads TGTGCCAGCAGCTCCCCGGGGAGTAGCACAGATACGCAGTATTTT. The chain links TRBV9 to TRBJ2-3; tentative D call: TRBD2 (5 bases). CDR3 size: 15 residues. V was cut by 4 bases and J by 0 bases, with 12 bases left in between. Germline values: CDR1 SGDLS, CDR2 YYNGEE.

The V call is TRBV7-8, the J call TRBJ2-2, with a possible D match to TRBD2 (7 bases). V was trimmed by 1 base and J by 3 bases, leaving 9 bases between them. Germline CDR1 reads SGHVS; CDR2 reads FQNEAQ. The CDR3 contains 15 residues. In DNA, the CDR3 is TGTGCCAGCAGCTTAGTCGGGGGGCACACCGGGGAGCTGTTTTTT. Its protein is CASSLVGGHTGELFF.

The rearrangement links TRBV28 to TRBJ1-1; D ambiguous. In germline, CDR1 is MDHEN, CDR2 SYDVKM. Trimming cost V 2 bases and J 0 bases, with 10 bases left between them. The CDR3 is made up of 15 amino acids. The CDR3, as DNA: TGTGCCAGCAGTTTACGTACAGTCATGAACACTGAAGCTTTCTTT. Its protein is CASSLRTVMNTEAFF.

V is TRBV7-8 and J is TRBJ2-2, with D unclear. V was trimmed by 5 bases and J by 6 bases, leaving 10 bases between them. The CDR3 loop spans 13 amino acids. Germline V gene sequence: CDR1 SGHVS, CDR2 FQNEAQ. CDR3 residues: CASSPREAGELFF. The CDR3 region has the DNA TGTGCCAGCAGCCCCCGCGAGGCCGGGGAGCTGTTTTTT.

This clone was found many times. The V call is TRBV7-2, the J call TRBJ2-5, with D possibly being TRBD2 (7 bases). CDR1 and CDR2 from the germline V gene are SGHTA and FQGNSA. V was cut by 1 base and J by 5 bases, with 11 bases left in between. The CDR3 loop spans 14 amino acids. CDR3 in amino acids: CASSLVGGAETQYF. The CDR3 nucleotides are TGTGCCAGCAGCTTAGTAGGGGGGGCGGAGACCCAGTACTTC.

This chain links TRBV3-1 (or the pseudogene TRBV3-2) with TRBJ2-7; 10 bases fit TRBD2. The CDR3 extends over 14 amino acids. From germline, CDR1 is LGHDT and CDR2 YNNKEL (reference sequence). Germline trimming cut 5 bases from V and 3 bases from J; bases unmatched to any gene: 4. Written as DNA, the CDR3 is TGTGCCAGCAGCTTGGGACTAGCGTACTACGAGCAGTACTTC. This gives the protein CASSLGLAYYEQYF.

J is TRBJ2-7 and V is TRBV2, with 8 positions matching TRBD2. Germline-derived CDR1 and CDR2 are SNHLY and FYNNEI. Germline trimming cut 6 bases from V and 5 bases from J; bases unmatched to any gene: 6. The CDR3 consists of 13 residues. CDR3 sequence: CASRREGPNEQYF. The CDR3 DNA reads TGTGCCAGCAGACGGGAGGGCCCCAACGAGCAGTACTTC.

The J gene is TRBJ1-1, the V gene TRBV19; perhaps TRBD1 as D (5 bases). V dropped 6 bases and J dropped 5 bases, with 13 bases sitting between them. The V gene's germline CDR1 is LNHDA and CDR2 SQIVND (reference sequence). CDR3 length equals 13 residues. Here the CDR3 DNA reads TGTGCCAGTAGCCTACAGGCTGATACTGAAGCTTTCTTT. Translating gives CASSLQADTEAFF.

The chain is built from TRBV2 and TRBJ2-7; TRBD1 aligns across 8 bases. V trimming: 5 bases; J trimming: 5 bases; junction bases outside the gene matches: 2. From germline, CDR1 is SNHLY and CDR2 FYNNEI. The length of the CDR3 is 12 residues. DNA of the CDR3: TGTGCCAGCAGTCTGACAGGGGACGAGCAGTACTTC. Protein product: CASSLTGDEQYF.

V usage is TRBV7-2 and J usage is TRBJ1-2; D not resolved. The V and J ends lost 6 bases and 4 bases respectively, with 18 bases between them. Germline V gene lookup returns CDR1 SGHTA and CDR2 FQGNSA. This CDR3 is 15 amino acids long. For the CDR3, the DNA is TGTGCCAGCAGTCCCTCGGCTCCGACAAGCTATGGCTACACCTTC. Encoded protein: CASSPSAPTSYGYTF.

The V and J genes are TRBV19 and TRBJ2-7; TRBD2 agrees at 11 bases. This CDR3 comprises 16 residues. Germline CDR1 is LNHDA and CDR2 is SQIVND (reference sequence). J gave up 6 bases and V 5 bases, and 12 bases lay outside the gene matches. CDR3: CASSPRGGTSGPEQYF. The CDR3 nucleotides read TGTGCCAGTAGTCCGAGAGGCGGGACTAGCGGTCCCGAGCAGTACTTC.

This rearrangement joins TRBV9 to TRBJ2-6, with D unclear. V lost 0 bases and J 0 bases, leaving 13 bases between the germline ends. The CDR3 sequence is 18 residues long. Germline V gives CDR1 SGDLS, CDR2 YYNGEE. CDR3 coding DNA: TGTGCCAGCAGCGTAGGACTGAGTGCCACCTCTGGGGCCAACGTCCTGACTTTC. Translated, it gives CASSVGLSATSGANVLTF.

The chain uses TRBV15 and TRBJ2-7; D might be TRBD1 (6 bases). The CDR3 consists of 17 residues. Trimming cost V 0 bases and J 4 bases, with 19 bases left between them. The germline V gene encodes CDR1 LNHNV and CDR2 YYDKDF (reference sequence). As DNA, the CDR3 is TGTGCCACCAGCAGAGAGAGGGGGTCAGCTACTATTTACGAGCAGTACTTC. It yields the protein CATSRERGSATIYEQYF.

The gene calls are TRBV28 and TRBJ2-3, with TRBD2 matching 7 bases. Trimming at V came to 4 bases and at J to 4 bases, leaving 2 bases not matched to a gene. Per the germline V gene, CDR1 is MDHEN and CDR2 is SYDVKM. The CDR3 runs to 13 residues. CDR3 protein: CASSSGGADTQYF. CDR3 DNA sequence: TGTGCCAGCAGTTCGGGAGGTGCAGATACGCAGTATTTT. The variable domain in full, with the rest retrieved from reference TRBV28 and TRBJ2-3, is DVKVTQSSRYLVKRTGEKVFLECVQDMDHENMFWYRQDPGLGLRLIYFSYDVKMKEKGDIPEGYSVSREKKERFSLILESASTNQTSMYLCASSSGGADTQYFGPGTRLTVL.

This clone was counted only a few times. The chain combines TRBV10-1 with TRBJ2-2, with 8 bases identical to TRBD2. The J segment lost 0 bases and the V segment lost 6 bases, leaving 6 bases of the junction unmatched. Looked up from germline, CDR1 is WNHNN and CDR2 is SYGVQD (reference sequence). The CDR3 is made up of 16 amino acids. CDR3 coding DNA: TGCGCCAGCAGCTACGGGGGGGCCGCGAACACCGGGGAGCTGTTTTTT. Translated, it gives CASSYGGAANTGELFF.

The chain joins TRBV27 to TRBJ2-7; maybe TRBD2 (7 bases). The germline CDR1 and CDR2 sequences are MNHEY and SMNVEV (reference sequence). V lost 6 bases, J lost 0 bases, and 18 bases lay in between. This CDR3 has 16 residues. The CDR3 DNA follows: TGTGCCAGCAGCCAGCCCCGAGGGGGGGGCTCCTACGAGCAGTACTTC. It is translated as CASSQPRGGGSYEQYF.

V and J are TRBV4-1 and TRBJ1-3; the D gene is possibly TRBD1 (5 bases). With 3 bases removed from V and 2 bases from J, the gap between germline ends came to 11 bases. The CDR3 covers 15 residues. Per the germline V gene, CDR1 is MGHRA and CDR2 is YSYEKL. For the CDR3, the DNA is TGCGCCAGCAGCCAGCAGGGAAGTCCTGGAAACACCATATATTTT. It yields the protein CASSQQGSPGNTIYF.

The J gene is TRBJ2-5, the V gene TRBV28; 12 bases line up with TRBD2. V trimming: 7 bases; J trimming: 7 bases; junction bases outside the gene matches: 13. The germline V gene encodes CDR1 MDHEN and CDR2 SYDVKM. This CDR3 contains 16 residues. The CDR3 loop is CASTPLGTSGRRTQYF. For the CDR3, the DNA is TGTGCCAGCACTCCACTCGGGACTAGCGGGCGGAGGACCCAGTACTTC.

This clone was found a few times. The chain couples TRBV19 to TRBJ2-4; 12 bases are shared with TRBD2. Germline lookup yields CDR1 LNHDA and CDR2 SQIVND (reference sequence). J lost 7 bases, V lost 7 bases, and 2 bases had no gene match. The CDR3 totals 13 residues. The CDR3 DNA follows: TGTGCCAGTACCCTAGCGGGAGGGAACATTCAGTACTTC. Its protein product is CASTLAGGNIQYF. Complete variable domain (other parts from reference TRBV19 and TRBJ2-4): DGGITQSPKYLFRKEGQNVTLSCEQNLNHDAMYWYRQDPGQGLRLIYYSQIVNDFQKGDIAEGYSVSREKKESFPLTVTSAQKNPTAFYLCASTLAGGNIQYFGAGTRLSVL.

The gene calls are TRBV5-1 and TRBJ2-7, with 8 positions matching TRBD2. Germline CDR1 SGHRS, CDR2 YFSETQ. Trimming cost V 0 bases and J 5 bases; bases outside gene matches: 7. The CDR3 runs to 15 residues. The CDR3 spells CASSLEGLVGDEQYF. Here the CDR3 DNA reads TGCGCCAGCAGCTTGGAGGGACTAGTGGGGGACGAGCAGTACTTC.